Presented here are 20 T cell receptor beta chains from one specimen sequenced in a study of blood T cell repertoires in COVID-19. The repertoire was sequenced with immunoSEQ multiplex PCR; TCRdb's copy has only in-frame clones and lacks some. The sample lists 100,000 to 150,000 clones; approximately 83% were seen once. Sequencing was done on a sample of peripheral blood. The receptors were sampled from a man aged 55-75 years with acute or convalescent COVID-19.

This clone was observed a few times. V gene TRBV3-1 (or the pseudogene TRBV3-2) combines with J gene TRBJ2-2; the D is unclear. This CDR3 has 14 amino acids. Per the germline V gene, CDR1 is LGHDT and CDR2 is YNNKEL (reference sequence). V lost 0 bases and J lost 3, with 5 bases in between. The CDR3 loop reads CASSQDPDTGELFF. CDR3 DNA: TGTGCCAGCAGCCAAGATCCTGACACCGGGGAGCTGTTTTTT.

This clone was detected only once. The chain uses TRBV4-1 and TRBJ2-7; possibly TRBD1 for D (5 bases). The CDR3 sequence is 16 residues long. V lost 4 bases and J 0 bases, leaving 16 bases between the germline ends. The V gene's germline CDR1 is MGHRA and CDR2 YSYEKL. The CDR3: CASSRTIQDLSYEQYF. The CDR3 DNA sequence: TGCGCCAGCAGCCGAACTATACAGGACCTCTCCTACGAGCAGTACTTC.

The chain employs TRBV6-4 and TRBJ2-1, with 14 nucleotides matching TRBD2. The germline V gene has CDR1 MRHNA and CDR2 SNTAGT. CDR3 length equals 17 residues. V was clipped by 3 bases and J by 5 bases; unmatched bases: 6. In DNA, the CDR3 is TGTGCCAGCAGTGAAGGGACTAGCGGGAGTAGCGACAATGAGCAGTTCTTC. Translation gives CASSEGTSGSSDNEQFF.

The V and J genes are TRBV7-9 and TRBJ2-3, with 7 bases matching TRBD2. The CDR3 loop spans 12 amino acids. J lost 6 bases, V lost 8 bases, and 5 bases had no gene match. Germline CDR1 SEHNR, CDR2 FQNEAQ (reference sequence). In DNA, the CDR3 is TGTGCCAGCGGAGCGGGACCGGATACGCAGTATTTT. Its translation: CASGAGPDTQYF.

The CDR3 DNA reads as TGTGCCAGCAGTGTACGACTAGCGGGAGGGGTCAGAGATACGCAGTATTTT. Translated, it gives CASSVRLAGGVRDTQYF. The rearrangement links TRBV6-1 to TRBJ2-3, with TRBD2 matching over 14 bases. Per germline, CDR1 MNHNS and CDR2 SASEGT. V lost 4 bases to trimming and J lost 5 bases; unmatched junction nucleotides: 8. This CDR3 contains 17 residues.

J is TRBJ2-3 and V is TRBV9; TRBD2 matches 11 bases. CDR1 is SGDLS and CDR2 is YYNGEE in the germline V gene. J lost 0 bases, V lost 0 bases, and 12 bases had no gene match. The CDR3 contains 20 residues. CDR3 nucleotides: TGTGCCAGCAGCGTAGCGAATAGCGGGAGGGGCCTCATTAGCACAGATACGCAGTATTTT. Translated: CASSVANSGRGLISTDTQYF.

This chain connects TRBV19 to TRBJ2-2; tentative D call: TRBD2 (5 bases). V lost 6 bases and J lost 3, with 14 bases in between. CDR1 is LNHDA and CDR2 is SQIVND in the germline V gene (reference sequence). The CDR3 spans 15 residues. The CDR3 reads CASRKRESDTGELFF. The CDR3, as DNA: TGTGCCAGTAGGAAAAGGGAGTCGGACACCGGGGAGCTGTTTTTT.

The V and J genes are TRBV19 and TRBJ2-4; 8 bases align to TRBD1. Germline loops: CDR1 LNHDA, CDR2 SQIVND (reference sequence). The CDR3 has 16 residues. J was trimmed by 0 bases and V by 5 bases; bases with no gene match: 6. The CDR3 sequence is CASSRRQGTAKNIQYF. DNA of the CDR3: TGTGCCAGTAGTCGCCGACAGGGGACAGCCAAAAACATTCAGTACTTC.

Here the CDR3 reads CASSYLKTGGIGELFF. CDR3 nucleotide sequence: TGTGCCAGCAGTTACCTTAAGACAGGGGGCATCGGGGAGCTGTTTTTT. The chain joins TRBV6-6 to TRBJ2-2, with 10 bases aligning to TRBD1. V was pared by 2 bases and J by 7 bases, with 7 bases of the junction left unmatched. The CDR3 covers 16 residues. The V gene's germline CDR1 is MNHNY and CDR2 SVGAGI (reference sequence).

The CDR3 DNA follows: TGTGCCAGCAGAGAGACAGGGGGCGGTACCGGGGAGCTGTTTTTT. Translation gives CASRETGGGTGELFF. V and J are TRBV6-5 and TRBJ2-2; the match to TRBD1 covers 10 bases. The CDR3 has 15 residues. With V trimmed by 6 bases and J by 5 bases, 6 bases remained unmatched. Per the germline V gene, CDR1 is MNHEY and CDR2 is SVGAGI.

V is TRBV4-2 and J is TRBJ2-7, with TRBD2 matching 16 bases. V gave up 0 bases and J gave up 2 bases; unmatched junction bases: 4. Germline CDR1 and CDR2: LGHNA and YNFKEQ. There are 18 residues in the CDR3. This chain's CDR3 is CASSQEPGLAGGAYEQYF. The CDR3 nucleotides are TGTGCCAGCAGCCAAGAACCGGGACTAGCGGGAGGGGCCTACGAGCAGTACTTC.

This sequence joins TRBV19 and TRBJ2-5; no definite D call. The CDR3 sequence is 11 residues long. The germline V and J ends were trimmed by 3 bases and 5 bases, with 4 bases remaining between them. Germline lookup yields CDR1 LNHDA and CDR2 SQIVND (reference sequence). CDR3 in DNA: TGTGCCAGTAGTATCATGGAGACCCAGTACTTC. Translated: CASSIMETQYF.

This chain joins TRBV7-3 and TRBJ2-5; 7 bases fit TRBD1. Germline CDR1 reads SGHTA; CDR2 reads FQGTGA. CDR3 length equals 17 residues. J gave up 4 bases and V 3 bases, and 14 bases lay outside the gene matches. The CDR3 bases are TGTGCCAGCAGCTTGATCGGACAGGTGGTGCGAGCAGAGACCCAGTACTTC. Encoded protein: CASSLIGQVVRAETQYF.

This clone was detected a few times. The V and J genes are TRBV4-1 and TRBJ2-4; 9 bases line up with TRBD1. The germline gives CDR1 MGHRA, CDR2 YSYEKL. The CDR3 is made up of 18 amino acids. Trimming removed 4 bases from V and 1 base from J; junction bases left unmatched: 11. CDR3 coding DNA: TGCGCCAGCAGCCTTGGGGTAGTACAGGGGGCGGCCAAAAACATTCAGTACTTC. It codes for CASSLGVVQGAAKNIQYF.

The CDR3 sequence is CASSASLGLYEQYF. The CDR3 region has the DNA TGTGCCAGCAGCGCATCCCTGGGCTTATACGAGCAGTACTTC. The chain couples TRBV9 to TRBJ2-7; no reliable D call. V was shortened by 3 bases and J by 4 bases, with 14 bases between the two germline ends. Germline values: CDR1 SGDLS, CDR2 YYNGEE. The CDR3 extends over 14 amino acids.

The gene calls are TRBV5-1 and TRBJ1-2, with 8 bases that match TRBD1. V lost 2 bases and J lost 5; bases outside the gene matches: 5. Germline CDR1 SGHRS, CDR2 YFSETQ. This CDR3 has 14 amino acids. CDR3 sequence (DNA): TGCGCCAGCAGCTTCGAACAGGGGGGGTATGGCTACACCTTC. It specifies CASSFEQGGYGYTF.

The genes are TRBV19 and TRBJ1-2; TRBD1 aligns across 7 bases. J was trimmed by 2 bases and V by 10 bases; bases with no gene match: 10. Germline CDR1 and CDR2: LNHDA and SQIVND (reference sequence). The CDR3 runs 14 residues. The CDR3 DNA sequence: TGTGCCACCCAGACCCAACAGGGGAACTATGGCTACACCTTC. This sequence encodes CATQTQQGNYGYTF. Looking up the rest from reference TRBV19 and TRBJ1-2 gives the full variable domain: DGGITQSPKYLFRKEGQNVTLSCEQNLNHDAMYWYRQDPGQGLRLIYYSQIVNDFQKGDIAEGYSVSREKKESFPLTVTSAQKNPTAFYLCATQTQQGNYGYTFGSGTRLTVV.

The chain is built from TRBV5-4 and TRBJ1-2; tentative D call: TRBD1 (5 bases). CDR1 and CDR2 from the germline V gene are SGHNT and YYREEE (reference sequence). Trimming stripped 3 bases from V and 3 bases from J, with 21 bases between. This CDR3 has 17 amino acids. Here the CDR3 DNA reads TGTGCCAGCAGCTCAGGCGGGAGGGGCGCGATCGACTATGGCTACACCTTC. Translation gives CASSSGGRGAIDYGYTF.

The chain employs TRBV27 and TRBJ2-5; 7 bases agree with TRBD2. Germline CDR1 MNHEY, CDR2 SMNVEV (reference sequence). This CDR3 is built from 15 residues. The ends lost 2 bases at V and 5 bases at J; junction bases unmatched: 8. CDR3 in amino acids: CASSLNWGGVETQYF. DNA of the CDR3: TGTGCCAGCAGTTTAAATTGGGGGGGAGTGGAGACCCAGTACTTC.

The rearrangement uses TRBV7-3 and TRBJ1-1; possible D gene TRBD1, 5 bases. Trimming shortened V by 0 bases and J by 2 bases, and 10 bases separated the two germline ends. Germline lookup yields CDR1 SGHTA and CDR2 FQGTGA. CDR3 size: 15 residues. CDR3 sequence: CASSLTGGSNTEAFF. CDR3 sequence (DNA): TGTGCCAGCAGCTTAACGGGGGGGTCTAACACTGAAGCTTTCTTT. The full variable domain, in which reference TRBV7-3 and TRBJ1-1 provide the parts outside the CDR3, is GAGVSQTPSNKVTEKGKYVELRCDPISGHTALYWYRQSLGQGPEFLIYFQGTGAADDSGLPNDRFFAVRPEGSVSTLKIQRTERGDSAVYLCASSLTGGSNTEAFFGQGTRLTVV.